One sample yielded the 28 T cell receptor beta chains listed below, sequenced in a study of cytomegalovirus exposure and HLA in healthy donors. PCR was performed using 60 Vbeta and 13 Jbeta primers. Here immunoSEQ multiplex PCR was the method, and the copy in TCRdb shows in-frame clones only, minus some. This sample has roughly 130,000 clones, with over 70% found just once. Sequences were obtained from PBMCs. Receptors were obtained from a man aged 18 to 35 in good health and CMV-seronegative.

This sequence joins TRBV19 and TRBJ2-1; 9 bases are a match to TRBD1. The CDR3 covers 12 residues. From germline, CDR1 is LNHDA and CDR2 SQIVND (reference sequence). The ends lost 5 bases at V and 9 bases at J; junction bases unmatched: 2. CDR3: CASSPQGAEQFF. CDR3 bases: TGTGCCAGTAGTCCACAGGGGGCTGAGCAGTTCTTC.

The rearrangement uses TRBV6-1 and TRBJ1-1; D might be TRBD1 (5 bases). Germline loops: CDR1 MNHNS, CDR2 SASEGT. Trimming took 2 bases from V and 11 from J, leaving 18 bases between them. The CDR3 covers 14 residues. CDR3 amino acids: CASSEREGPRGAFF. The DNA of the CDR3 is TGTGCCAGCAGTGAAAGGGAGGGGCCCCGAGGGGCTTTCTTT.

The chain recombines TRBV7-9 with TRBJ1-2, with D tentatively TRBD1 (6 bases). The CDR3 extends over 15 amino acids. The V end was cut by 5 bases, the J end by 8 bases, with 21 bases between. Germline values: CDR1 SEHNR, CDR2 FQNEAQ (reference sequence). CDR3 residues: CASSDTLQGLQGYTF. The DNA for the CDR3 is TGTGCCAGCAGCGATACCTTACAGGGATTACAGGGCTACACCTTC.

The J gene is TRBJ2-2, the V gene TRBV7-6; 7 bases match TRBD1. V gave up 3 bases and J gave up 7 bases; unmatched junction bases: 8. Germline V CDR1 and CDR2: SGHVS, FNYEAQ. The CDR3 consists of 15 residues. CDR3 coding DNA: TGTGCCAGCAGCTTGGCAGGGGGTACCCACGGGGAGCTGTTTTTT. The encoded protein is CASSLAGGTHGELFF.

The CDR3 sequence: CSVVLGGNQPQHF. For the CDR3, the DNA is TGCAGCGTTGTTCTTGGGGGGAATCAGCCCCAGCATTTT. J is TRBJ1-5 and V is TRBV29-1, with D maybe TRBD1 (5 bases). The germline CDR1 and CDR2 sequences are SQVTM and ANQGSEA. The CDR3 runs 13 residues. V was pared by 4 bases and J by 4 bases, with 11 bases between.

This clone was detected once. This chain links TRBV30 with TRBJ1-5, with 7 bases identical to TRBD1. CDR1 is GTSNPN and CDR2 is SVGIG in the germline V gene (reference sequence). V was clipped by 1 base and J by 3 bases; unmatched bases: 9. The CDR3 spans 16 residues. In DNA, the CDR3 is TGTGCCTGGAGTGAGGAGGCAGGGGGGTTCAATCAGCCCCAGCATTTT. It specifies CAWSEEAGGFNQPQHF.

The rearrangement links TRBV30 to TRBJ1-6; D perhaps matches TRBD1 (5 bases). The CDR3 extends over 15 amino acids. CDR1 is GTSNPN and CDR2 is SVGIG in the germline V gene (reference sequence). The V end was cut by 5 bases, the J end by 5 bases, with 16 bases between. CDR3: CAWALLGVHNSPLHF. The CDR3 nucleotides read TGTGCCTGGGCCCTTTTAGGGGTTCATAATTCACCCCTCCACTTT.

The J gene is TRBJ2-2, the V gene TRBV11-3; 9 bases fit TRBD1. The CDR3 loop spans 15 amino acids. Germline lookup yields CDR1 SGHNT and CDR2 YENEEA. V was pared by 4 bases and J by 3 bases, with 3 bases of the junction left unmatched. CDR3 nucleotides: TGTGCCAGCAGCTCATACAGGGGGCACACCGGGGAGCTGTTTTTT. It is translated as CASSSYRGHTGELFF.

CDR3 amino acids: CASSPTLETQYF. DNA of the CDR3: TGTGCCAGCAGTCCTACTTTAGAGACCCAGTACTTC. The genes are TRBV6-6 and TRBJ2-5, with D uncertain. The ends were cut back, 5 bases at V and 4 bases at J, with 8 bases in the middle. Germline CDR1 reads MNHNY; CDR2 reads SVGAGI (reference sequence). This CDR3 spans 12 amino acids.

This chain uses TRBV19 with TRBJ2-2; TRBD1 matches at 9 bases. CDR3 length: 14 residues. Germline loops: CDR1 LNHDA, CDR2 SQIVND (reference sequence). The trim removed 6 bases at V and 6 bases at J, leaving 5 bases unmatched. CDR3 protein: CASRGTGIAGELFF. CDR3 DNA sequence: TGTGCCAGTAGGGGGACAGGGATCGCCGGGGAGCTGTTTTTT.

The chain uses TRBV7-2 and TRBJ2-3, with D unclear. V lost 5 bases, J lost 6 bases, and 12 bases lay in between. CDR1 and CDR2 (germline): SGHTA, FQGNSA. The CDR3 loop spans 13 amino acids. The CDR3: CASSPNPRDTQYF. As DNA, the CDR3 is TGTGCCAGCAGCCCAAATCCGAGGGATACGCAGTATTTT.

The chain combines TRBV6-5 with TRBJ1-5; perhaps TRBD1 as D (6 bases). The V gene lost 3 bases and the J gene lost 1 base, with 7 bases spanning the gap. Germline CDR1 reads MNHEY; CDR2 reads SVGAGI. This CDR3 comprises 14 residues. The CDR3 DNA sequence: TGTGCCAGCAGTTATAGGGGGAGCAATCAGCCCCAGCATTTT. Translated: CASSYRGSNQPQHF.

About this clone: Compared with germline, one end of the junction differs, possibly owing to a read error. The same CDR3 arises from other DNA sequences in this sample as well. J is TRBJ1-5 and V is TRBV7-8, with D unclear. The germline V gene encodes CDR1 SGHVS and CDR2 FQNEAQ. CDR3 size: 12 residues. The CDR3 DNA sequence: TGTGCCAGCAGCGCGGGAGTTCAGCCCCAGCACTTT. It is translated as CASSAGVQPQHF.

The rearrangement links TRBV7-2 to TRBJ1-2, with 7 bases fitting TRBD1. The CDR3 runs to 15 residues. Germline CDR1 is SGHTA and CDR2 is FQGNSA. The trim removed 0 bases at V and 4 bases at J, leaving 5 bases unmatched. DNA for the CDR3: TGTGCCAGCAGCTTAGCCGTACAGGGGATCTATGGCTACACCTTC. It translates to CASSLAVQGIYGYTF.

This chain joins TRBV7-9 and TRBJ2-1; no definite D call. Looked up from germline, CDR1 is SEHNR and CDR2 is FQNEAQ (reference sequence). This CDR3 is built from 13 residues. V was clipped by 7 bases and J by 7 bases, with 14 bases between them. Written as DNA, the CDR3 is TGTGCCAGCAACTCGGGTGGAATGAATGAGCAGTTCTTC. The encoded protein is CASNSGGMNEQFF.

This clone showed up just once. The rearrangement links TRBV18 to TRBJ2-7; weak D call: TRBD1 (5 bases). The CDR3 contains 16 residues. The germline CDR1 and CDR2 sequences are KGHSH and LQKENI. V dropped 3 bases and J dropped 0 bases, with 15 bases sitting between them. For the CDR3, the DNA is TGTGCCAGCTCACCGGGGCTTTCTGAGTTCTCCTACGAGCAGTACTTC. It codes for CASSPGLSEFSYEQYF.

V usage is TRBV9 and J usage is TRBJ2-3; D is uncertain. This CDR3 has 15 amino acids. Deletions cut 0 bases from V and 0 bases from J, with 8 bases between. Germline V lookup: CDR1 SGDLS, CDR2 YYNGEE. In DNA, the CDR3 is TGTGCCAGCAGCGTAGGTCCTACTAGCACAGATACGCAGTATTTT. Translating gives CASSVGPTSTDTQYF. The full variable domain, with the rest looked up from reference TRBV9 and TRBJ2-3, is DSGVTQTPKHLITATGQRVTLRCSPRSGDLSVYWYQQSLDQGLQFLIQYYNGEERAKGNILERFSAQQFPDLHSELNLSSLELGDSALYFCASSVGPTSTDTQYFGPGTRLTVL.

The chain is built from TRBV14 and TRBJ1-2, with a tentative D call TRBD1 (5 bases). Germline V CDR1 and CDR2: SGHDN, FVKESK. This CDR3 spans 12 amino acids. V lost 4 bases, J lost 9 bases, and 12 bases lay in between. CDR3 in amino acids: CASSPSGLRYTF. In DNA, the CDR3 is TGTGCCAGCAGCCCCTCGGGACTTCGCTACACCTTC.

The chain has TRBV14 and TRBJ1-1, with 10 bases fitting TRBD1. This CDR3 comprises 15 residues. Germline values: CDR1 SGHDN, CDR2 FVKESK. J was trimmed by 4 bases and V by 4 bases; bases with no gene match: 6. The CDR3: CASSRGDRGVTEAFF. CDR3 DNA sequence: TGTGCCAGCAGCCGAGGGGACAGGGGCGTCACTGAAGCTTTCTTT.

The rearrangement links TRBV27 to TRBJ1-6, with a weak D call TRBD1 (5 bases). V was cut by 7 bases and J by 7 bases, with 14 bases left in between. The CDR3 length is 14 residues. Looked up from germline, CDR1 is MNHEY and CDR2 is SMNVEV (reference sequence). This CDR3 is CASNLRGVNSPLHF. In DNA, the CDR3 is TGTGCCAGCAACCTGCGGGGGGTGAATTCACCCCTCCACTTT.

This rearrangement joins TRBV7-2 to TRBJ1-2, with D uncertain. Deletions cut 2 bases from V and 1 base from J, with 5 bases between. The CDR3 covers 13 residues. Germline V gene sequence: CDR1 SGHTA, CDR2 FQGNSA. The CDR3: CASSLHSNYGYTF. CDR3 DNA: TGTGCCAGCAGCTTACACAGTAACTATGGCTACACCTTC.

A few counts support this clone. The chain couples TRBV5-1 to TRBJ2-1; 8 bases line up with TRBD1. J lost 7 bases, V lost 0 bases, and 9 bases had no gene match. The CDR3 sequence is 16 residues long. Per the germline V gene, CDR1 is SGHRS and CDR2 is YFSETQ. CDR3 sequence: CASSLVAGGDGNEQFF. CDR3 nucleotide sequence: TGCGCCAGCAGCTTGGTGGCAGGGGGCGATGGGAATGAGCAGTTCTTC.

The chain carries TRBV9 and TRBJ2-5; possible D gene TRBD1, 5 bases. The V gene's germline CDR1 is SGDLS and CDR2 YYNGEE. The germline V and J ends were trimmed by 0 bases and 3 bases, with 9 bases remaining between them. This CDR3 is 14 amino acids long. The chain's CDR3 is CASSVGAGKETQYF. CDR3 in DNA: TGTGCCAGCAGCGTAGGGGCAGGGAAAGAGACCCAGTACTTC.

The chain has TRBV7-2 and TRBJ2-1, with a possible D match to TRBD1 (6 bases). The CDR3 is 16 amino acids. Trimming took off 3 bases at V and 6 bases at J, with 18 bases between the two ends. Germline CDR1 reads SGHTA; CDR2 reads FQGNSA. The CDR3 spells CASSFRWQGSGNEQFF. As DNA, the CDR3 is TGTGCCAGCAGCTTCCGGTGGCAGGGGAGCGGCAATGAGCAGTTCTTC.

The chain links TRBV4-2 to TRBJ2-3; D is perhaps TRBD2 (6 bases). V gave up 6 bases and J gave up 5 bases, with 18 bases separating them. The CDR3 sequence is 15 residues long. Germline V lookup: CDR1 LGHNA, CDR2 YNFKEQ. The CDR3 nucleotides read TGTGCCAGCAGGATACTAGCCTCCGGCGGAGATACGCAGTATTTT. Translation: CASRILASGGDTQYF.

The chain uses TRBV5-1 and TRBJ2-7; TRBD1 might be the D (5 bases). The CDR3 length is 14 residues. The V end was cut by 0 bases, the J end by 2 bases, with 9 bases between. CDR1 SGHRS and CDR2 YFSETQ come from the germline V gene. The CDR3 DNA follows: TGCGCCAGCAGCTTGGAAGGGGCCACCTACGAGCAGTACTTC. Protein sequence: CASSLEGATYEQYF.

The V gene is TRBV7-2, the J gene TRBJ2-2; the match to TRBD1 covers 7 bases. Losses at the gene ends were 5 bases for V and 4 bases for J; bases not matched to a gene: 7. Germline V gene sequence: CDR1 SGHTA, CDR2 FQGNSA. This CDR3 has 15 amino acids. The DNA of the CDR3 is TGTGCCAGCAGCCCACGGACAGGTCGCACCGGGGAGCTGTTTTTT. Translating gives CASSPRTGRTGELFF. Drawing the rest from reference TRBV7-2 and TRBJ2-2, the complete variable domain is GAGVSQSPSNKVTEKGKDVELRCDPISGHTALYWYRQSLGQGLEFLIYFQGNSAPDKSGLPSDRFSAERTGGSVSTLTIQRTQQEDSAVYLCASSPRTGRTGELFFGEGSRLTVL.

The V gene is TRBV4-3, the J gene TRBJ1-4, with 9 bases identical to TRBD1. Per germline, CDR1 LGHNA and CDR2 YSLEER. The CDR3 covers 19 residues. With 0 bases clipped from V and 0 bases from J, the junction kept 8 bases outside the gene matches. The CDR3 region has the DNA TGCGCCAGCAGCCAAGAGCGGACAGGGGCCTTTTCAACTAATGAAAAACTGTTTTTT. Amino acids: CASSQERTGAFSTNEKLFF.